These 29 T cell receptor beta chains originate from one sample sequenced in a study of blood T cells in healthy people across ages. A second roughly 7 to 11 cycle PCR used barcoded and J-beta primers. TCRdb recomputed calls from the 5' RACE reads with MiXCR, one row per CDR3 protein. The sample holds hundreds of thousands of distinct CDR3 sequences, around 41% seen once. Input material: blood. The receptors were gathered from a man at least 80 years old in good health.

This clonotype occurred many times. The genes are TRBV24-1 and TRBJ2-5, with 8 bases fitting TRBD2. From germline, CDR1 is KGHDR and CDR2 SFDVKD. V was pared by 1 base and J by 1 base, with 13 bases of the junction left unmatched. This CDR3 is built from 19 residues. CDR3 sequence: CATSDLSGGLPGPQETQYF. The CDR3 DNA follows: TGTGCCACCAGTGATTTATCGGGAGGGCTCCCAGGTCCCCAAGAGACCCAGTACTTC.

The chain carries TRBV14 and TRBJ1-1; weak D call: TRBD1 (6 bases). The germline V gene has CDR1 SGHDN and CDR2 FVKESK. With 3 bases removed from V and 6 bases from J, the gap between germline ends came to 14 bases. This CDR3 spans 14 amino acids. The CDR3 DNA reads as TGTGCCAGCAGCCAGACAAGGGGGGTAGCTGAAGCTTTCTTT. Protein product: CASSQTRGVAEAFF. Full variable domain (rest looked up from reference TRBV14 and TRBJ1-1): EAGVTQFPSHSVIEKGQTVTLRCDPISGHDNLYWYRRVMGKEIKFLLHFVKESKQDESGMPNNRFLAERTGGTYSTLKVQPAELEDSGVYFCASSQTRGVAEAFFGQGTRLTVV.

This clonotype was counted between two and nine times. V and J are TRBV29-1 and TRBJ2-3; weak D call: TRBD2 (6 bases). The germline V and J ends were trimmed by 6 bases and 2 bases, with 18 bases remaining between them. Germline V gene sequence: CDR1 SQVTM, CDR2 ANQGSEA. The CDR3 has 15 residues. CDR3 nucleotides: TGCAGCGTCAAGGGGTTGCGGGGACCCACAGATACGCAGTATTTT. Translation: CSVKGLRGPTDTQYF.

V gene TRBV6-5 combines with J gene TRBJ2-7, with TRBD2 matching 7 bases. V trimming: 2 bases; J trimming: 7 bases; junction bases outside the gene matches: 5. The CDR3 is 13 residues long. Germline CDR1 and CDR2: MNHEY and SVGAGI. In DNA form, the CDR3 reads TGTGCCAGCAGTTACGCGGGAGTGGGAGAGCAGTACTTC. Its translation is CASSYAGVGEQYF.

This chain links TRBV4-2 with TRBJ2-7; 10 bases are shared with TRBD2. CDR1 is LGHNA, CDR2 YNFKEQ, per germline. Trimming at V came to 0 bases and at J to 4 bases, leaving 9 bases not matched to a gene. The CDR3 is made up of 17 amino acids. CDR3 in DNA: TGTGCCAGCAGCCAAGACCAGGCTAGCGGGAGTTTTTACGAGCAGTACTTC. This gives the protein CASSQDQASGSFYEQYF.

The rearrangement links TRBV20-1 to TRBJ2-7; D ambiguous. The V end lost 0 bases, the J end lost 1 base, and 13 bases lay between the germline ends. Germline V gene data show CDR1 as DFQATT and CDR2 as SNEGSKA (reference sequence). The CDR3 runs to 15 residues. CDR3 amino acids: CSARDRARTSYEQYF. The CDR3 nucleotides read TGCAGTGCTAGAGATCGGGCTAGAACATCCTACGAGCAGTACTTC.

The rearrangement links TRBV6-4 to TRBJ1-2, with TRBD1 as a possible D gene (6 bases). Trimming shortened V by 2 bases and J by 6 bases, and 13 bases separated the two germline ends. The CDR3 totals 14 residues. Germline V gene lookup returns CDR1 MRHNA and CDR2 SNTAGT. CDR3 in DNA: TGTGCCAGCAGTGACGCCCCCAGGGGCCATGGCTACACCTTC. This codes for CASSDAPRGHGYTF.

The CDR3 bases are TGTGCCAGCAGCTTTTACGACAGGGGGTCTTCAGGAAACACCATATATTTT. Its protein product is CASSFYDRGSSGNTIYF. The chain recombines TRBV7-9 with TRBJ1-3; 9 nucleotides agree with TRBD1. This CDR3 has 17 residues. With 3 bases clipped from V and 4 bases from J, the junction kept 10 bases outside the gene matches. Germline CDR1 and CDR2: SEHNR and FQNEAQ (reference sequence). The variable domain in full, completed from reference TRBV7-9 and TRBJ1-3, reads DTGVSQNPRHKITKRGQNVTFRCDPISEHNRLYWYRQTLGQGPEFLTYFQNEAQLEKSRLLSDRFSAERPKGSFSTLEIQRTEQGDSAMYLCASSFYDRGSSGNTIYFGEGSWLTVV.

The V gene is TRBV7-2, the J gene TRBJ1-2, with D tentatively TRBD1 (6 bases). The germline V gene has CDR1 SGHTA and CDR2 FQGNSA. The CDR3 covers 15 residues. V shed 2 bases and J shed 4 bases, with 14 bases lying between them. The chain's CDR3 is CASSLPTGTSYGYTF. DNA of the CDR3: TGTGCCAGCAGCTTACCCACAGGGACTTCCTATGGCTACACCTTC.

This sequence joins TRBV3-1 and TRBJ2-7, with TRBD2 as a possible D gene (6 bases). The J call is uncertain, as TRBJ2-5 better fits the DNA end. The CDR3 covers 13 residues. CDR1 is LGHDT and CDR2 is YNNKEL in the germline V gene (reference sequence). CDR3 loop: CASRTTRQETQYF. The CDR3 DNA reads as TGTGCCAGCAGGACGACTAGGCAAGAGACCCAGTACTTC.

This clonotype was found many times. V and J are TRBV20-1 and TRBJ2-3, with TRBD2 identical over 13 bases. This CDR3 has 18 amino acids. Germline V gene sequence: CDR1 DFQATT, CDR2 SNEGSKA (reference sequence). V trimming: 6 bases; J trimming: 0 bases; junction bases outside the gene matches: 12. The CDR3 loop reads CSAPPGTSGKSSTDTQYF. Written as DNA, the CDR3 is TGCAGTGCCCCGCCCGGGACTAGCGGGAAAAGTAGCACAGATACGCAGTATTTT.

The J gene is TRBJ1-2, the V gene TRBV20-1; TRBD1 agrees at 10 bases. V lost 0 bases and J lost 9; bases outside the gene matches: 13. The germline gives CDR1 DFQATT, CDR2 SNEGSKA (reference sequence). The CDR3 has 16 amino acids. The CDR3 nucleotides read TGCAGTGCTAGAGATCCCCCCGGGACAGGGGTTATTAGCTACACCTTC. It specifies CSARDPPGTGVISYTF.

The genes are TRBV2 and TRBJ1-6; possible D gene TRBD1, 6 bases. CDR3 length: 11 amino acids. The ends were cut back, 11 bases at V and 11 bases at J, with 13 bases in the middle. Germline lookup yields CDR1 SNHLY and CDR2 FYNNEI. The CDR3 region is CAGGQLTPLHF. CDR3 coding DNA: TGTGCCGGAGGACAGTTGACACCCCTCCACTTT. Variable domain in full (rest from reference TRBV2 and TRBJ1-6): EPEVTQTPSHQVTQMGQEVILRCVPISNHLYFYWYRQILGQKVEFLVSFYNNEISEKSEIFDDQFSVERPDGSNFTLKIRSTKLEDSAMYFCAGGQLTPLHFGNGTRLTVT.

V and J are TRBV14 and TRBJ2-1, with TRBD1 matching 10 bases. Trimming cost V 3 bases and J 2 bases; bases outside gene matches: 4. Germline values: CDR1 SGHDN, CDR2 FVKESK. This CDR3 comprises 16 residues. The CDR3 nucleotides are TGTGCCAGCAGCCATCGACAGGGGGCTACCTACAATGAGCAGTTCTTC. This translates into CASSHRQGATYNEQFF. Combining the CDR3 with reference TRBV14 and TRBJ2-1 gives the whole variable domain EAGVTQFPSHSVIEKGQTVTLRCDPISGHDNLYWYRRVMGKEIKFLLHFVKESKQDESGMPNNRFLAERTGGTYSTLKVQPAELEDSGVYFCASSHRQGATYNEQFFGPGTRLTVL.

This clonotype appeared once. The chain is built from TRBV25-1 and TRBJ2-1; TRBD1 might be the D (6 bases). Germline lookup yields CDR1 MGHDK and CDR2 SYGVNS. The CDR3 totals 16 residues. Trimming stripped 3 bases from V and 8 bases from J, with 20 bases between. CDR3 coding DNA: TGTGCCAGCAGTGACCCCCGGGGCAGGGGTTGGGATGAGCAGTTCTTC. Translating it yields CASSDPRGRGWDEQFF.

The chain is built from TRBV12-3 or TRBV12-4 and TRBJ2-1, with D perhaps TRBD1 or TRBD2 (5 bases each). V lost 6 bases and J 6 bases, leaving 21 bases between the germline ends. This CDR3 region has 16 residues. The CDR3 DNA is TGTGCCAGCAGGCTACTCCCGGGACGGGGCAGCAATGAGCAGTTCTTC. Protein: CASRLLPGRGSNEQFF.

This clonotype was recorded at least ten times. V gene TRBV20-1 combines with J gene TRBJ2-3; D remains unclear. Germline V gene lookup returns CDR1 DFQATT and CDR2 SNEGSKA (reference sequence). Trimming took 6 bases from V and 1 from J, leaving 14 bases between them. CDR3 length: 14 residues. The CDR3, as DNA: TGCAGTGCCGGTCGGGTGGCGGGCACAGATACGCAGTATTTT. Protein: CSAGRVAGTDTQYF.

The chain combines TRBV7-8 with TRBJ2-1; D is ambiguous. The DNA end is a closer match to TRBJ2-7, so the J assignment may be wrong. This CDR3 contains 15 residues. Germline V gene sequence: CDR1 SGHVS, CDR2 FQNEAQ. CDR3 coding DNA: TGTGCCAGCAGCCCCCTTGGCACGATGGTGTACGAGCAGTACTTC. This encodes CASSPLGTMVYEQYF.

A note on this clonotype: Mismatch with germline at one junction end may stem from a read error. This rearrangement joins TRBV12-3 or TRBV12-4 to TRBJ2-4; TRBD2 agrees at 9 bases. CDR3 length: 14 amino acids. CDR3 sequence reads: CASRLGLAQNIQYF. Written as DNA, the CDR3 is TGTGCCAGCAGGTTGGGACTAGCCCAAAACATTCAGTACTTC.

A note on this clonotype: One end of the junction fails to match germline, which may point to a read error. The V and J genes are TRBV28 and TRBJ2-7; 8 bases line up with TRBD1. Germline V gene sequence: CDR1 MDHEN, CDR2 SYDVKM. The CDR3 consists of 14 residues. CDR3 nucleotide sequence: TGTGCCAGCAGTCAGCCCAGGGGGCGATACGAGCTGTACTTC. As protein: CASSQPRGRYELYF.

This clonotype was recorded a few times. The chain couples TRBV15 to TRBJ2-5; 10 bases match TRBD2. V dropped 3 bases and J dropped 3; count of bases not matched to a gene: 4. The CDR3 consists of 15 residues. CDR1 LNHNV and CDR2 YYDKDF come from the germline V gene (reference sequence). Here the CDR3 reads CATSSGLAGEETQYF. As DNA, the CDR3 is TGTGCCACCAGCAGTGGGCTAGCGGGAGAAGAGACCCAGTACTTC.

The rearrangement joins TRBV7-9 to TRBJ2-3; D is unclear. V was shortened by 5 bases and J by 2 bases, with 11 bases between the two germline ends. Germline V gives CDR1 SEHNR, CDR2 FQNEAQ (reference sequence). This CDR3 contains 14 residues. The CDR3 reads CASSAELSTDTQYF. CDR3 nucleotides: TGTGCCAGCAGCGCAGAACTATCCACAGATACGCAGTATTTT.

This clonotype was picked up a small number of times. CDR3 DNA: TGTGCCAGCAGGGTCGGAGGCACTGAAGCTTTCTTT. Protein sequence: CASRVGGTEAFF. The chain joins TRBV6-5 to TRBJ1-1; no definite D call. Per germline, CDR1 MNHEY and CDR2 SVGAGI. The length of the CDR3 is 12 residues. Trimming shortened V by 6 bases and J by 4 bases, and 9 bases separated the two germline ends.

The rearrangement uses TRBV21-1 and TRBJ1-1; TRBD1, the D gene given by the table, was not confirmed from the DNA. TRBV21-1 counts as a pseudogene. This CDR3 region has 15 residues. Here the CDR3 DNA reads TGTGCCAGCAGCAAACCAGCTAAACAGGCCACTGAAGCTTTCTTT. This sequence encodes CASSKPAKQATEAFF.

The chain joins TRBV6-1 to TRBJ1-5; D remains ambiguous. This CDR3 has 16 residues. Trimming shortened V by 2 bases and J by 0 bases, and 11 bases separated the two germline ends. Germline V gene data show CDR1 as MNHNS and CDR2 as SASEGT. The CDR3 loop reads CASSEPISPSNQPQHF. The CDR3 DNA reads as TGTGCCAGCAGTGAACCCATCTCCCCTAGCAATCAGCCCCAGCATTTT.

On this clonotype: The junction departs from the called germline gene at one end, perhaps through a read error. CDR3 DNA: TGTGCCAGCAATGAACGACAGACAGGGGGCTATGGCTACACCTTC. This translates into CASNERQTGGYGYTF. The J gene is TRBJ1-2, the V gene TRBV2; the match to TRBD1 covers 9 bases. The CDR3 consists of 15 residues. Looked up from germline, CDR1 is SNHLY and CDR2 is FYNNEI.

This clonotype came up a few times. The chain carries TRBV29-1 and TRBJ2-5; possibly TRBD1 or TRBD2 for D (5 bases each). The V end lost 7 bases, the J end lost 7 bases, and 19 bases lay between the germline ends. CDR3 length equals 13 residues. Germline CDR1 and CDR2: SQVTM and ANQGSEA. The DNA for the CDR3 is TGCAGCGCCGGGACGGGGACCCCCGGGACCCAGTACTTC. It translates to CSAGTGTPGTQYF.

The CDR3 loop reads CASSLDPGVRFEKLFF. The CDR3 bases are TGTGCCAGCAGCTTAGACCCGGGGGTTCGGTTTGAAAAACTGTTTTTT. The rearrangement joins TRBV7-2 to TRBJ1-4, with D perhaps TRBD1 (5 bases). V lost 1 base to trimming and J lost 7 bases, with 16 bases between them. The CDR3 loop spans 16 amino acids. CDR1 and CDR2 from the germline V gene are SGHTA and FQGNSA.

The chain combines TRBV6-2 or TRBV6-3 with TRBJ2-5; weak D call: TRBD2 (6 bases). Germline CDR1 is MNHEY and CDR2 is SVGEGT. Trimming pared 1 base from V and 5 bases from J, leaving 11 bases between. This CDR3 is 14 amino acids long. Here the CDR3 reads CASSYLLAGETQYF. The CDR3 nucleotides read TGTGCCAGCAGTTACTTACTTGCGGGGGAGACCCAGTACTTC.